Listed below are T cell receptor beta chains from one sample, sequenced in a study of T cells in Graves' hyperthyroidism and ophthalmopathy. A single record per CDR3 protein comes from TCRdb applying MiXCR to the multiplex PCR reads. The table includes 380,000 or so distinct CDR3 sequences, approximately 20% detected once. Specimen: blood. Source of these receptors: a woman between 18 and 30 years old with Graves' hyperthyroidism. CDR3s include the opening cysteine and the closing phenylalanine or tryptophan. D genes are given only for firm matches. A clone size is listed for some rows: how often the clone was seen (once, few, many), or a class if it is expanded.

d_gene	abundance	v_gene	j_gene	CDR3nt	CDR3aa
TRBD1	many	TRBV27	TRBJ2-7	TGTGCCAGCAGGCGTGGGACAGGGGGTCTCTACGAGCAGTACTTC	CASRRGTGGLYEQYF
.	.	TRBV6-2/TRBV6-3	TRBJ2-2	TGTGCCAGCAATGCTGGGACGAGCACCGGGGAGCTGTTTTTT	CASNAGTSTGELFF
TRBD2	.	TRBV6-2/TRBV6-3	TRBJ2-5	TGTGCCAGCAGGAAGACTAGCGGGGGACTCCGTTATCAAGAGACCCAGTACTTC	CASRKTSGGLRYQETQYF
.	many	TRBV2	TRBJ1-2	TGTGCCAGCAGTGAACGTCCGCTTTATGGCTACACCTTC	CASSERPLYGYTF
.	many	TRBV28	TRBJ1-3	TGTGCCAGCAGAACCCCTGCAGAGGCCATATATTTT	CASRTPAEAIYF
TRBD2	.	TRBV13	TRBJ2-5	TGTGCCAGCAGCCCACGACTAGCGGGGGCGCGACAAGAGACCCAGTACTTC	CASSPRLAGARQETQYF
TRBD2	many	TRBV12-3/TRBV12-4	TRBJ2-7	TGTGCCAGCAGTTGGATTAGCGGGGCAGACGAGCAGTACTTC	CASSWISGADEQYF
TRBD2	many	TRBV20-1	TRBJ2-5	TGCAGTGCTCTGACTAGCGGGGGTATCCCGTACTTC	CSALTSGGIPYF
TRBD1	many	TRBV27	TRBJ1-5	TGTGCCAGCAGTTTAGACAGGGGCAATCAGCCCCAGCATTTT	CASSLDRGNQPQHF
TRBD1	many	TRBV24-1	TRBJ2-5	TGTGCCACCAGTGATTTGGGAGGGACAGGGGTGTCGGAGACCCAGTACTTC	CATSDLGGTGVSETQYF
TRBD1	few	TRBV6-1	TRBJ1-3	TGTGCCAGCAGCCAAATGGACAGGGGGCTGGGTAACGCCATATATTTT	CASSQMDRGLGNAIYF
.	many	TRBV5-1	TRBJ1-1	TGCGCCAGCAGCTTGGCCAGTAGTAGGGGCTTATCTTTCTTT	CASSLASSRGLSFF
.	many	TRBV29-1	TRBJ2-7	TGCAGCGTTGTAGCCCCATTCTCCTACGAGCAGTACTTC	CSVVAPFSYEQYF
.	many	TRBV10-2	TRBJ2-7	TGCGCCAGCAGTGTAGACAGTGAGTCCTACGAGCAGTACTTC	CASSVDSESYEQYF
TRBD2	few	TRBV4-1	TRBJ2-3	TGCGCCAGCAGCCAGGGACTAGCGTATGCAGATACGCAGTATTTT	CASSQGLAYADTQYF
.	many	TRBV2	TRBJ2-2	TGTGCCAGCTGGGCCTGGGGCGGGGAGCTGTTTTTT	CASWAWGGELFF
TRBD1	many	TRBV6-1	TRBJ1-3	TGTGCCAGCAGGGAAACAGGGGGCTCTGGAAACACCATATATTTT	CASRETGGSGNTIYF
TRBD1	many	TRBV5-1	TRBJ1-1	TGCGCCAGCAGCTTGGGACAGGGGGCAGGAGCTTTCTTT	CASSLGQGAGAFF
.	many	TRBV6-5	TRBJ1-2	TGTGCCAGCAGTTACTCAGGTGGAGGAGGGGGCTATGGCTACACCTTC	CASSYSGGGGGYGYTF
TRBD1	many	TRBV6-1	TRBJ1-1	TGTGCCAGCAGTGCACAGACAGGGCTTGTCGGCGCTGAAGCTTTCTTT	CASSAQTGLVGAEAFF
.	once	TRBV12-3/TRBV12-4	TRBJ1-2	TGTGCCAGCAGGATAGGATCTAATGGCTACACCTTC	CASRIGSNGYTF
.	many	TRBV12-3/TRBV12-4	TRBJ2-7	TGTGCCAGCAGTCTCTACGAGCAGTACTTC	CASSLYEQYF
TRBD2	many	TRBV28	TRBJ2-7	TGTGCCAGGCGACTAGCGGGGGACCTTTACGAGCAGTACTTC	CARRLAGDLYEQYF
TRBD2	many	TRBV11-2	TRBJ2-2	TGTGCCAGCAGCCTTCGACTAGCGGCGGGCGGGGAGCTGTTTTTT	CASSLRLAAGGELFF
TRBD1	many	TRBV27	TRBJ2-7	TGTGCCAGCAGTTTATCGGCAGGGGGCGCAAGACCATTTCTCGGCATCTACGAGCAGTACTTC	CASSLSAGGARPFLGIYEQYF
TRBD2	many	TRBV20-1	TRBJ2-7	TGCAGTGCTAGGTCTAGCGGGTTCTACGAGCAGTACTTC	CSARSSGFYEQYF
.	many	TRBV7-2	TRBJ2-7	TGTGCCAGCATGGGCACGGCCGGATTCGAGCAGTACTTC	CASMGTAGFEQYF
TRBD1	.	TRBV2	TRBJ1-1	TGTGCCGGAATGACAGGGGGGAACACTGAAGCTTTCTTT	CAGMTGGNTEAFF
.	.	TRBV29-1	TRBJ1-5	TGCAGCGTCACTGGTGGCAATCAGCCCCAGCATTTT	CSVTGGNQPQHF
.	many	TRBV14	TRBJ1-2	TGTGCCAGCAGCCAAGATCCCGCAGCTAACTATGGCTACACCTTC	CASSQDPAANYGYTF
.	.	TRBV5-1	TRBJ1-2	TGCGCCAGCAGCAGCCCAGGCCATTCAGCTAACTATGGCTACACCTTC	CASSSPGHSANYGYTF
.	few	TRBV5-1	TRBJ2-7	TGCGCCAGCAGCTCCAAAGTTGACAGGGCGGGGTCCTACGAGCAGTACTTC	CASSSKVDRAGSYEQYF
.	many	TRBV20-1	TRBJ1-2	TGCAGTGCTAGTACGCCTAACTATGGCTACACCTTC	CSASTPNYGYTF
.	many	TRBV2	TRBJ1-2	TGTGCCAGCAGAACCAGGGGACTCTATGGCTACACCTTC	CASRTRGLYGYTF
.	.	TRBV11-1	TRBJ1-3	TGTGCCAGCAGCTTACGGGGCACCCCGCTTGGAAACACCATATATTTT	CASSLRGTPLGNTIYF
.	.	TRBV6-1	TRBJ1-1	TGTGCCAGCGGTAGGAAGAACACTGAAGCTTTCTTT	CASGRKNTEAFF
.	many	TRBV6-2/TRBV6-3	TRBJ1-1	TGTGCCAGCAGTTACAGGGGATTGAACACTGAAGCTTTCTTT	CASSYRGLNTEAFF
.	many	TRBV7-2	TRBJ1-1	TGTGCCAGCTCCGGCGGGGGCATGAACACTGAAGCTTTCTTT	CASSGGGMNTEAFF
.	.	TRBV6-1	TRBJ2-2	TGTGCCAGCAGTGAAGCCCCAGGGAGGAAAACCGGGGAGCTGTGTTTT	CASSEAPGRKTGELCF
.	many	TRBV5-6	TRBJ2-7	TGTGCCAGCAGCATCGGGACCTTCTACGAGCAGTACTTC	CASSIGTFYEQYF
.	many	TRBV7-9	TRBJ2-5	TGTGCCAGCAGCTTAGACGGCCCCGGGACCCAGTACTTC	CASSLDGPGTQYF
.	many	TRBV19	TRBJ2-6	TGTGCCAGTAGTACCCCGGTGGGACAAGAATACTCTGGGGCCAACGTCCTGACTTTC	CASSTPVGQEYSGANVLTF